The 31 T cell receptor beta chains in this list originate from one sample, sequenced in a study of early T cells in non-severe SARS-CoV-2 infection. TCRdb recomputed calls from the 5' RACE reads with MiXCR, one row per CDR3 protein. The sample lists 85,000 to 100,000 distinct CDR3 sequences; about 10% were seen once. Material: whole blood, obtained at baseline. These receptors were taken from an adult who was a healthcare worker with PCR-confirmed SARS-CoV-2 infection or an uninfected control (not recorded which).

This clonotype was counted a few times. This chain links TRBV20-1 with TRBJ2-1; 7 bases align to TRBD1. Germline CDR1 and CDR2: DFQATT and SNEGSKA (reference sequence). CDR3 length: 21 residues. The V gene end was trimmed by 0 bases and the J gene end by 4 bases; junction bases not matched to a gene: 24. The CDR3 protein is CSARDLAGFATGSVLYNEQFF. CDR3 coding DNA: TGCAGTGCTAGAGATTTGGCCGGTTTTGCGACAGGGAGTGTTTTATACAATGAGCAGTTCTTC.

This clonotype was seen only a few times. CDR3 bases: TGTGCCAGTAGTGTCGACAGGGGCCCTAATCAGCCCCAGCATTTT. Its translation is CASSVDRGPNQPQHF. V and J are TRBV19 and TRBJ1-5; 8 nucleotides match TRBD1. V dropped 5 bases and J dropped 4; count of bases not matched to a gene: 7. This CDR3 comprises 15 residues. Per germline, CDR1 LNHDA and CDR2 SQIVND (reference sequence).

The gene calls are TRBV19 and TRBJ1-2, with a weak D call TRBD1 (5 bases). The germline CDR1 and CDR2 sequences are LNHDA and SQIVND (reference sequence). The CDR3 has 12 amino acids. The V end lost 7 bases, the J end lost 4 bases, and 10 bases lay between the germline ends. This CDR3 is CASTMGGYGYTF. As DNA, the CDR3 is TGTGCCAGTACCATGGGGGGCTATGGCTACACCTTC.

Ten or more counts support this clonotype. This chain uses TRBV18 with TRBJ1-1; no clear D gene. There are 12 residues in the CDR3. Trimming shortened V by 5 bases and J by 1 base, and 5 bases separated the two germline ends. CDR1 and CDR2 from the germline V gene are KGHSH and LQKENI. This chain's CDR3 is CASSVGNTEAFF. Written as DNA, the CDR3 is TGTGCCAGCTCAGTCGGGAACACTGAAGCTTTCTTT.

Ten or more counts support this clonotype. Here the CDR3 DNA reads TGCGCCAGCAGTGAGTCGACAGGGGGTCAGCCCCAGCATTTT. Translating it yields CASSESTGGQPQHF. The chain links TRBV10-2 to TRBJ1-5; 9 nucleotides line up with TRBD1. This CDR3 has 14 residues. V lost 0 bases and J lost 6; bases outside the gene matches: 0. CDR1 WSHSY and CDR2 SAAADI come from the germline V gene.

This clonotype was seen a few times. This chain joins TRBV6-4 and TRBJ2-1; possible D gene TRBD2, 6 bases. V lost 6 bases to trimming and J lost 7 bases, with 16 bases between them. CDR3 length: 14 residues. Germline-derived CDR1 and CDR2 are MRHNA and SNTAGT. DNA for the CDR3: TGTGCCAGCAGCGCGGGGATGAATTGGAATGAGCAGTTCTTC. Residues: CASSAGMNWNEQFF.

The sample holds many counts of this clonotype. The rearrangement uses TRBV6-1 and TRBJ1-6, with D possibly being TRBD1 (6 bases). V was shortened by 6 bases and J by 7 bases, with 16 bases between the two germline ends. The CDR3 spans 15 residues. The germline V gene encodes CDR1 MNHNS and CDR2 SASEGT. This chain's CDR3 is CASSDQGRGNSPLHF. The CDR3 DNA follows: TGTGCCAGCAGCGACCAGGGGAGGGGGAATTCACCCCTCCACTTT.

This clonotype occurred a few times. The junction does not match germline at one end; this may be a read error. V gene TRBV5-1 combines with J gene TRBJ2-5; D is perhaps TRBD1 or TRBD2 (5 bases each). CDR1 and CDR2 from the germline V gene are SGHRS and YFSETQ. The CDR3 contains 13 residues. The CDR3 bases are TGCGTCAGCAGCCGGGACCAGGAAGAGACCCAGTACTTC. It codes for CVSSRDQEETQYF.

This clonotype was picked up many times. The rearrangement uses TRBV7-2 and TRBJ1-3; 8 positions agree with TRBD1. Germline trimming cut 2 bases from V and 4 bases from J; bases unmatched to any gene: 7. Germline V gene sequence: CDR1 SGHTA, CDR2 FQGNSA. This CDR3 is 16 amino acids long. The CDR3 loop is CASSLSPGQDGNTIYF. The CDR3 nucleotides read TGTGCCAGCAGCTTAAGCCCGGGACAGGACGGAAACACCATATATTTT. Complete variable domain (other parts from reference TRBV7-2 and TRBJ1-3): GAGVSQSPSNKVTEKGKDVELRCDPISGHTALYWYRQSLGQGLEFLIYFQGNSAPDKSGLPSDRFSAERTGGSVSTLTIQRTQQEDSAVYLCASSLSPGQDGNTIYFGEGSWLTVV.

This clonotype was seen many times. The chain combines TRBV10-3 with TRBJ1-6, with D maybe TRBD1 (5 bases). The germline CDR1 and CDR2 sequences are ENHRY and SYGVKD. Deletions cut 0 bases from V and 10 bases from J, with 10 bases between. The CDR3 runs to 14 residues. The CDR3 reads CAISESRDLSPLHF. The CDR3 nucleotides are TGTGCCATCAGTGAGTCTAGGGACCTGTCACCCCTCCACTTT.

This clonotype was counted at least ten times. This sequence joins TRBV7-9 and TRBJ1-5, with TRBD1 matching over 7 bases. J gave up 4 bases and V 0 bases, and 0 bases lay outside the gene matches. Per germline, CDR1 SEHNR and CDR2 FQNEAQ (reference sequence). The CDR3 is 14 residues long. The CDR3, as DNA: TGTGCCAGCAGCTTAGCGACAGGGAATCAGCCCCAGCATTTT. This sequence encodes CASSLATGNQPQHF.

This chain connects TRBV24-1 to TRBJ2-1, with 7 bases identical to TRBD1. This CDR3 has 18 residues. Trimming removed 2 bases from V and 3 bases from J; junction bases left unmatched: 12. Germline CDR1 KGHDR, CDR2 SFDVKD. CDR3 nucleotides: TGTGCCACCAGTGATTCTTACGGACAGGCTAAAGACTACAATGAGCAGTTCTTC. Residues: CATSDSYGQAKDYNEQFF.

V gene TRBV7-9 combines with J gene TRBJ2-7, with D perhaps matching TRBD1 (6 bases). CDR3 length: 16 residues. CDR1 SEHNR and CDR2 FQNEAQ come from the germline V gene (reference sequence). Trimming removed 4 bases from V and 0 bases from J, with 16 bases in between. The CDR3, as DNA: TGTGCCAGCAGCTGGGCCGGGACAAGGGGCTCCTACGAGCAGTACTTC. Its protein product is CASSWAGTRGSYEQYF.

This clonotype was seen a handful of times. The chain has TRBV7-8 and TRBJ2-5; 9 bases are a match to TRBD1. This CDR3 comprises 14 residues. The germline CDR1 and CDR2 sequences are SGHVS and FQNEAQ. Losses at the gene ends were 6 bases for V and 7 bases for J; bases not matched to a gene: 9. This chain's CDR3 is CASRLRDRDGTQYF. The CDR3 bases are TGTGCCAGCAGACTCCGGGACAGGGATGGGACCCAGTACTTC. Full variable domain (outside the CDR3, taken from reference TRBV7-8 and TRBJ2-5): GAGVSQSPRYKVAKRGQDVALRCDPISGHVSLFWYQQALGQGPEFLTYFQNEAQLDKSGLPSDRFFAERPEGSVSTLKIQRTQQEDSAVYLCASRLRDRDGTQYFGPGTRLLVL.

There are many counts of this clonotype. V gene TRBV25-1 combines with J gene TRBJ2-7; 12 bases fit TRBD2. Germline V gene data show CDR1 as MGHDK and CDR2 as SYGVNS. The CDR3 has 17 residues. V dropped 1 base and J dropped 3; count of bases not matched to a gene: 7. CDR3 nucleotides: TGTGCCAGCAGTGAATTTGGGGCTAGCGGGGGGGACTACGAGCAGTACTTC. It yields the protein CASSEFGASGGDYEQYF.

The sample holds many counts of this clonotype. V and J are TRBV11-2 and TRBJ2-2, with 7 bases that match TRBD1. This CDR3 is built from 16 residues. CDR1 SGHAT and CDR2 FQNNGV come from the germline V gene. The junction had 8 bases not matched to a gene; V was cut back by 3 bases and J by 4 bases. The CDR3 DNA is TGTGCCAGCAGCTTTCTTGGACAGGAGGTCACCGGGGAGCTGTTTTTT. It is translated as CASSFLGQEVTGELFF.

The chain uses TRBV19 and TRBJ2-1; D gene unclear. Trimming took 4 bases from V and 7 from J, leaving 11 bases between them. CDR1 is LNHDA, CDR2 SQIVND, per germline (reference sequence). This CDR3 spans 13 amino acids. Written as DNA, the CDR3 is TGTGCCAGTAGTAGGGCTTTGAGGAATGAGCAGTTCTTC. Its protein product is CASSRALRNEQFF.

This chain connects TRBV7-9 to TRBJ2-3; D is unresolved. CDR3 length: 12 amino acids. With 7 bases removed from V and 4 bases from J, the gap between germline ends came to 9 bases. Germline CDR1 and CDR2: SEHNR and FQNEAQ (reference sequence). CDR3 in amino acids: CASTASADTQYF. The CDR3 nucleotides are TGTGCCAGCACCGCCTCGGCAGATACGCAGTATTTT.

Many counts were recorded for this clonotype. The chain employs TRBV7-9 and TRBJ1-1, with a tentative D call TRBD1 (6 bases). The CDR3 loop spans 14 amino acids. V dropped 4 bases and J dropped 4 bases, with 13 bases sitting between them. Germline assignment: CDR1 SEHNR and CDR2 FQNEAQ (reference sequence). The CDR3 loop is CASSSPKQGTEAFF. Here the CDR3 DNA reads TGTGCCAGCAGCTCCCCGAAACAGGGCACTGAAGCTTTCTTT.

The V and J genes are TRBV27 and TRBJ1-1; the match to TRBD1 covers 7 bases. With 5 bases clipped from V and 5 bases from J, the junction kept 11 bases outside the gene matches. Germline lookup yields CDR1 MNHEY and CDR2 SMNVEV (reference sequence). The CDR3 has 15 residues. The CDR3 nucleotides read TGTGCCAGCAGTACCGGAGGGGGCTGGTTTACTGAAGCTTTCTTT. This encodes CASSTGGGWFTEAFF.

This clonotype was counted ten times or more. V and J are TRBV25-1 and TRBJ1-1; no clear D gene. Germline CDR1 MGHDK, CDR2 SYGVNS. The CDR3 sequence is 12 residues long. V was shortened by 2 bases and J by 5 bases, with 6 bases between the two germline ends. The CDR3 bases are TGTGCCAGCAGTGAAGGAGCAACTGAAGCTTTCTTT. This gives the protein CASSEGATEAFF. The whole variable domain, remainder taken from reference TRBV25-1 and TRBJ1-1, is EADIYQTPRYLVIGTGKKITLECSQTMGHDKMYWYQQDPGMELHLIHYSYGVNSTEKGDLSSESTVSRIRTEHFPLTLESARPSHTSQYLCASSEGATEAFFGQGTRLTVV.

V gene TRBV7-2 combines with J gene TRBJ2-3; the D gene could be TRBD1 or TRBD2 (5 bases each). The germline CDR1 and CDR2 sequences are SGHTA and FQGNSA. The V end lost 5 bases, the J end lost 0 bases, and 15 bases lay between the germline ends. This CDR3 comprises 16 residues. The CDR3 spells CASSNLWDGSTDTQYF. The CDR3 DNA reads as TGTGCCAGCAGCAACCTCTGGGACGGAAGCACAGATACGCAGTATTTT.

The rearrangement links TRBV2 to TRBJ2-3; 8 bases match TRBD1. The V and J ends lost 6 bases and 3 bases, in that order; junction bases with no gene match: 8. Germline values: CDR1 SNHLY, CDR2 FYNNEI. The CDR3 is 15 amino acids. CDR3 sequence: CASRDRTGWTDTQYF. The CDR3 bases are TGTGCCAGCAGAGACCGGACAGGGTGGACAGATACGCAGTATTTT.

This clonotype was seen many times. The gene calls are TRBV7-9 and TRBJ2-3; D is undetermined. V was shortened by 5 bases and J by 5 bases, with 11 bases between the two germline ends. The CDR3 contains 13 residues. Germline CDR1 and CDR2: SEHNR and FQNEAQ (reference sequence). The CDR3 loop is CASSRIEEDTQYF. The CDR3 bases are TGTGCCAGCAGCCGGATAGAGGAAGATACGCAGTATTTT.

The chain has TRBV24-1 and TRBJ2-3; D remains ambiguous. Per germline, CDR1 KGHDR and CDR2 SFDVKD. The CDR3 length is 16 residues. V gave up 3 bases and J gave up 1 base, with 13 bases separating them. CDR3 bases: TGTGCCACCAGTGATCTCCGTTTCGCTGGCACAGATACGCAGTATTTT. It is translated as CATSDLRFAGTDTQYF.

Ten or more counts support this clonotype. The chain uses TRBV6-2 or TRBV6-3 and TRBJ1-1; D not resolved. V was cut by 0 bases and J by 3 bases, with 11 bases left in between. The CDR3 has 15 amino acids. CDR1 and CDR2 (germline): MNHEY, SVGEGT. CDR3 in amino acids: CASSYSRRGDTEAFF. The CDR3 bases are TGTGCCAGCAGTTACTCGAGACGGGGAGACACTGAAGCTTTCTTT.

This chain links TRBV10-3 with TRBJ2-3; D not resolved. From germline, CDR1 is ENHRY and CDR2 SYGVKD. Between the trimmed V and J ends, which lost 2 bases and 4 bases, there was a span of 4 bases. The CDR3 is 12 amino acids. The CDR3 reads CAISEPADTQYF. The CDR3 DNA sequence: TGTGCCATCAGTGAGCCGGCAGATACGCAGTATTTT.

This clonotype was seen only a few times. The rearrangement uses TRBV18 and TRBJ2-7; D might be TRBD1 (7 bases). This CDR3 contains 17 residues. The germline CDR1 and CDR2 sequences are KGHSH and LQKENI. V lost 3 bases and J lost 2, with 20 bases in between. The CDR3 DNA is TGTGCCAGCTCACCTCAATCCGGCAGGGGGGACACCTACGAGCAGTACTTC. Amino acids: CASSPQSGRGDTYEQYF.

This clonotype has more than one count but fewer than ten. The V and J genes are TRBV18 and TRBJ2-5, with D uncertain. CDR3 length: 12 residues. Germline V gives CDR1 KGHSH, CDR2 LQKENI. With 3 bases removed from V and 1 base from J, the gap between germline ends came to 3 bases. DNA of the CDR3: TGTGCCAGCTCACCTGCCCAAGAGACCCAGTACTTC. It is translated as CASSPAQETQYF.

The CDR3 protein is CASSLGGTQNNEQFF. The CDR3 DNA reads as TGTGCCAGCAGTTTAGGTGGGACCCAGAACAATGAGCAGTTCTTC. V and J are TRBV12-3 or TRBV12-4 and TRBJ2-1; either TRBD1 or TRBD2 may fit D (5 bases each). The CDR3 spans 15 residues. Trimming removed 1 base at V and 5 bases at J, with 12 bases between.

The chain couples TRBV6-5 to TRBJ1-1; D is ambiguous. Per the germline V gene, CDR1 is MNHEY and CDR2 is SVGAGI. V dropped 4 bases and J dropped 7 bases, with 13 bases sitting between them. This CDR3 is built from 13 residues. CDR3 DNA sequence: TGTGCCAGCAGTTCGTTTAACGGCCGTGAAGCTTTCTTT. Amino acids: CASSSFNGREAFF.